This T cell receptor beta chain was recorded in a study of T cells in Graves' hyperthyroidism and ophthalmopathy. Amplified TCR beta CDR3 regions came from RNA transcripts. TCR CDR3 regions were first amplified by RT-PCR with HTBI primers. Each CDR3 protein is one row after TCRdb ran MiXCR on the multiplex PCR reads. The data contain some 600,000 distinct CDR3 sequences, around 46% of them singletons. Each diagnosis was grounded in clinical symptoms, serum thyroxine and TRAb, thyroid ultrasound, and orbital computed tomography. Trimming removed 7 bases from V and 4 bases from J; junction bases left unmatched: 5. Germline CDR1 SNHLY, CDR2 FYNNEI. This CDR3 has 14 amino acids.

The chain combines TRBV2 with TRBJ1-2, with 11 bases identical to TRBD1. The sequenced sample consisted of peripheral blood or thyroid tissue (not recorded which). This sequence originates from a young woman with Graves' hyperthyroidism. CDR3 protein: CASNPGTGGYGYTF. The CDR3 coding sequence is TGTGCCAGCAATCCCGGGACAGGGGGCTATGGCTACACCTTC.